This T cell receptor beta chain was sequenced during a study of blood T cells in healthy people across ages. CDR1 and CDR2 (germline): LNHDA, SQIVND (reference sequence). The CDR3 is made up of 14 amino acids. The V end was cut by 5 bases, the J end by 5 bases, with 15 bases between. Then a second PCR, running roughly 7 to 11 cycles, was carried out with a sample-barcoded 5' primer and a J-beta primer mix. TCRdb redid the calling of the 5' RACE reads with MiXCR, one entry per CDR3 protein. The repertoire holds around 500,000 distinct CDR3 sequences, over 25% seen once, with approximately 3.6% in the top ten. The data were also submitted as part of a second study, on T cells of mothers and their children.

The clonotype was recovered from a boy aged 2 to 10 in good health. This chain links TRBV19 with TRBJ2-5; TRBD2 might be the D (5 bases). Sequencing was done on a sample of blood. The CDR3 DNA reads as TGTGCCAGTAGTCTCCAACTAGGGTATGAGACCCAGTACTTC. Residues: CASSLQLGYETQYF.